The 29 T cell receptor beta chains presented below share a single source sample, sequenced in a study of cytomegalovirus exposure and HLA in healthy donors (dated by TCRdb to about 2017). Library method: the immunoSEQ multiplex PCR assay. TCRdb took over this immuneACCESS table, retaining in-frame rearrangements with V and J assigned. Such tables are incomplete; in checked studies, under half of the missing clones stem from an unresolved V gene, and the remainder is unexplained. The sample records under 150,000 clones, around nine tenths of which are singletons. The leading ten clones occupy approximately 10% of the sample. Sequenced material: PBMCs. Receptors were obtained from a man aged 18 to 29 in good health and CMV-seropositive.

The chain links TRBV27 to TRBJ2-3; maybe TRBD2 (6 bases). This CDR3 region has 14 residues. Looked up from germline, CDR1 is MNHEY and CDR2 is SMNVEV (reference sequence). The V and J ends lost 6 bases and 10 bases respectively, with 20 bases between them. Here the CDR3 reads CASSIREPTFPQYF. The CDR3 DNA is TGTGCCAGCAGCATCCGGGAGCCTACTTTCCCGCAGTATTTT.

The chain combines TRBV7-8 with TRBJ2-1, with D unclear. The CDR3 covers 11 residues. Germline lookup yields CDR1 SGHVS and CDR2 FQNEAQ. V was pared by 5 bases and J by 5 bases, with 4 bases between. This CDR3 reads CASSLNNEQFF. CDR3 bases: TGTGCCAGCAGCCTAAACAATGAGCAGTTCTTC.

Turning to this clone: This may be a read error, as it is one base from a much larger clone. Other DNA sequences in the sample encode the same CDR3. The chain employs TRBV10-3 and TRBJ1-2; 7 nucleotides line up with TRBD1. The CDR3 runs to 14 residues. The germline gives CDR1 ENHRY, CDR2 SYGVKD. In DNA form, the CDR3 reads TGCGCCATCAGAGATCAGGACAGGCTAAGTGGCTACACCTTC. It specifies CAIRDQDRLSGYTF.

The chain couples TRBV27 to TRBJ2-1, with 10 bases matching TRBD2. Per germline, CDR1 MNHEY and CDR2 SMNVEV (reference sequence). The V segment lost 6 bases and the J segment 8 bases; nucleotides outside the gene matches: 13. CDR3 length: 16 residues. Here the CDR3 DNA reads TGTGCCAGCAGCTCTAGTGGAGCGGGGGGGCTATATGAGCAGTTCTTC. Translation: CASSSSGAGGLYEQFF.

The rearrangement uses TRBV5-1 and TRBJ2-5; 11 bases map to TRBD2. The trim removed 3 bases at V and 4 bases at J, leaving 8 bases unmatched. The CDR3 loop spans 16 amino acids. The germline V gene encodes CDR1 SGHRS and CDR2 YFSETQ. CDR3: CASSWKLAGDRETQYF. As DNA, the CDR3 is TGCGCCAGCAGCTGGAAACTAGCGGGAGATAGAGAGACCCAGTACTTC.

CDR3 in DNA: TGTGCCAGTAGTATGGTAGCGGGGCAACAAGAGACCCAGTACTTC. It codes for CASSMVAGQQETQYF. V and J are TRBV19 and TRBJ2-5, with TRBD2 matching 8 bases. The V segment lost 3 bases and the J segment 2 bases; nucleotides outside the gene matches: 5. The CDR3 totals 15 residues. Germline V gene sequence: CDR1 LNHDA, CDR2 SQIVND (reference sequence).

This clone was recorded once. The chain links TRBV7-9 to TRBJ2-1; 7 bases map to TRBD2. The CDR3 length is 15 residues. Trimming removed 4 bases from V and 2 bases from J; junction bases left unmatched: 5. Germline-derived CDR1 and CDR2 are SEHNR and FQNEAQ (reference sequence). DNA for the CDR3: TGTGCCAGCAGCTCGGGCGCGGGGGCCTACAATGAGCAGTTCTTC. The encoded protein is CASSSGAGAYNEQFF.

The rearrangement links TRBV27 to TRBJ1-1, with a possible D match to TRBD1 (6 bases). V lost 6 bases and J lost 0, with 17 bases in between. Per germline, CDR1 MNHEY and CDR2 SMNVEV (reference sequence). The CDR3 runs to 16 residues. In DNA, the CDR3 is TGTGCCAGCAGCCGCAACAGGGTGACTATGAACACTGAAGCTTTCTTT. Its protein product is CASSRNRVTMNTEAFF.

This chain joins TRBV6-1 and TRBJ1-1; possibly TRBD1 for D (6 bases). V lost 3 bases and J 5 bases, leaving 22 bases between the germline ends. The germline V gene has CDR1 MNHNS and CDR2 SASEGT. This CDR3 region has 17 residues. The CDR3 nucleotides are TGTGCCAGCAGTGACCCCCTCACTCAGGGGAAAGGGACTGAAGCTTTCTTT. Its translation is CASSDPLTQGKGTEAFF.

This chain connects TRBV15 to TRBJ2-1; perhaps TRBD1 as D (5 bases). Trimming shortened V by 0 bases and J by 1 base, and 7 bases separated the two germline ends. This CDR3 is built from 15 residues. The germline gives CDR1 LNHNV, CDR2 YYDKDF (reference sequence). CDR3 nucleotides: TGTGCCACCAGCAGAGAACAGGTGTCCTACAATGAGCAGTTCTTC. The encoded protein is CATSREQVSYNEQFF.

This clone has just one count. The chain combines TRBV27 with TRBJ2-3; TRBD2 aligns across 9 bases. This CDR3 is 14 amino acids long. J lost 7 bases, V lost 7 bases, and 9 bases had no gene match. From germline, CDR1 is MNHEY and CDR2 SMNVEV (reference sequence). CDR3 sequence: CASKREVFGNTQYF. The CDR3 DNA follows: TGTGCCAGCAAGCGGGAGGTTTTCGGAAATACGCAGTATTTT.

V gene TRBV27 combines with J gene TRBJ2-3, with TRBD1 matching 8 bases. The ends lost 5 bases at V and 2 bases at J; junction bases unmatched: 6. Germline-derived CDR1 and CDR2 are MNHEY and SMNVEV (reference sequence). CDR3 length: 15 residues. CDR3 residues: CASSPTGQDTDTQYF. In DNA, the CDR3 is TGTGCCAGCAGTCCGACGGGACAGGACACAGATACGCAGTATTTT.

The chain employs TRBV13 and TRBJ2-2; 8 nucleotides align to TRBD1. Per germline, CDR1 PRHDT and CDR2 FYEKMQ (reference sequence). This CDR3 is built from 15 residues. The ends lost 4 bases at V and 4 bases at J; junction bases unmatched: 5. CDR3 DNA sequence: TGTGCCAGCAGCTCCACAGGGGGTATCACCGGGGAGCTGTTTTTT. Translating gives CASSSTGGITGELFF.

The chain uses TRBV1 and TRBJ2-1; the table's D call TRBD2 went unverified against the DNA. TRBV1 is a recognized pseudogene. The CDR3 is 16 amino acids. The CDR3 protein is CTSSQVASGGYNEQFF. The CDR3 bases are TGCACCAGCAGCCAAGTGGCTAGCGGGGGGTACAATGAGCAGTTCTTC.

The chain has TRBV7-9 and TRBJ2-1; 9 bases agree with TRBD1. CDR3 length: 16 residues. Per germline, CDR1 SEHNR and CDR2 FQNEAQ (reference sequence). The junction had 5 bases not matched to a gene; V was cut back by 5 bases and J by 0 bases. CDR3 sequence: CASSRGQGRSYNEQFF. The CDR3 coding sequence is TGTGCCAGCAGCCGTGGACAGGGGCGCTCCTACAATGAGCAGTTCTTC.

The rearrangement uses TRBV7-2 and TRBJ2-1, with 10 bases lining up with TRBD1. This CDR3 spans 16 amino acids. Trimming removed 6 bases from V and 1 base from J; junction bases left unmatched: 6. Germline loops: CDR1 SGHTA, CDR2 FQGNSA. CDR3 nucleotides: TGTGCCAGCAGGCGACAGGGGGCTTCGTCCTACAATGAGCAGTTCTTC. This encodes CASRRQGASSYNEQFF.

The chain uses TRBV7-9 and TRBJ1-2; 7 nucleotides align to TRBD1. V shed 6 bases and J 4 bases; nucleotides not matched to a gene: 2. The germline CDR1 and CDR2 sequences are SEHNR and FQNEAQ (reference sequence). The CDR3 runs 12 residues. Here the CDR3 DNA reads TGTGCCAGCAGATCAGGGGGCTATGGCTACACCTTC. It is translated as CASRSGGYGYTF.

CDR3 DNA sequence: TGTGCCAGCTCACCTGGGGCTAGCGCCTACAATGAGCAGTTCTTC. Protein: CASSPGASAYNEQFF. The J gene is TRBJ2-1, the V gene TRBV18; D might be TRBD2 (6 bases). Trimming pared 3 bases from V and 2 bases from J, leaving 11 bases between. The CDR3 contains 15 residues. Germline V lookup: CDR1 KGHSH, CDR2 LQKENI.

The chain uses TRBV6-4 and TRBJ2-7; weak D call: TRBD1 (5 bases). V was shortened by 6 bases and J by 4 bases, with 28 bases between the two germline ends. Germline V gene data show CDR1 as MRHNA and CDR2 as SNTAGT. The CDR3 extends over 18 amino acids. The CDR3: CASRPQAVRKLDTYEQYF. Here the CDR3 DNA reads TGTGCCAGCAGACCCCAAGCAGTGAGGAAGCTGGACACTTACGAGCAGTACTTC.

This clone came up once. The chain couples TRBV19 to TRBJ2-7; D perhaps matches TRBD2 (6 bases). CDR1 and CDR2 (germline): LNHDA, SQIVND (reference sequence). The CDR3 totals 14 residues. V was pared by 3 bases and J by 4 bases, with 13 bases between. The CDR3 loop reads CASSIAGRAYEQYF. The CDR3 DNA reads TGTGCCAGTAGTATTGCCGGGAGAGCGTACGAGCAGTACTTC.

This chain connects TRBV7-2 to TRBJ2-1; 8 positions match TRBD2. The germline gives CDR1 SGHTA, CDR2 FQGNSA. V trimming: 5 bases; J trimming: 8 bases; junction bases outside the gene matches: 8. CDR3 length equals 14 residues. CDR3 in DNA: TGTGCCAGCAGCGACCCCGGGAGGGGATATGAGCAGTTCTTC. As protein: CASSDPGRGYEQFF.

The chain uses TRBV19 and TRBJ1-2; D call uncertain. The CDR3 length is 16 residues. From germline, CDR1 is LNHDA and CDR2 SQIVND (reference sequence). V lost 0 bases and J 5 bases, leaving 16 bases between the germline ends. The CDR3 region has the DNA TGTGCCAGTAGTATAGACCTTCGGGTCCCACTATATGGCTACACCTTC. This codes for CASSIDLRVPLYGYTF. Variable domain in full (rest from reference TRBV19 and TRBJ1-2): DGGITQSPKYLFRKEGQNVTLSCEQNLNHDAMYWYRQDPGQGLRLIYYSQIVNDFQKGDIAEGYSVSREKKESFPLTVTSAQKNPTAFYLCASSIDLRVPLYGYTFGSGTRLTVV.

V is TRBV6-1 and J is TRBJ2-7; 7 bases are shared with TRBD2. This CDR3 has 13 residues. CDR1 MNHNS and CDR2 SASEGT come from the germline V gene. Unmatched junction bases numbered 5, after V lost 6 bases and J lost 3 bases. This chain's CDR3 is CASRLASVYEQYF. The CDR3 coding sequence is TGTGCCAGCAGACTAGCGTCTGTCTACGAGCAGTACTTC.

The chain links TRBV18 to TRBJ1-2; D call uncertain. CDR3 size: 12 residues. Germline V lookup: CDR1 KGHSH, CDR2 LQKENI. The V and J ends lost 4 bases and 7 bases respectively, with 10 bases between them. Here the CDR3 reads CASSQGGSGYTF. For the CDR3, the DNA is TGTGCCAGCTCACAGGGAGGGAGTGGCTACACCTTC.

This sequence joins TRBV5-8 and TRBJ1-5, with 8 bases aligning to TRBD1. The germline V gene encodes CDR1 SGHTS and CDR2 YDEGEE. Trimming removed 0 bases from V and 2 bases from J; junction bases left unmatched: 7. The CDR3 sequence is 17 residues long. The CDR3: CASSLAVRGLGNQPQHF. CDR3 bases: TGTGCCAGCAGCTTGGCGGTCAGGGGGCTTGGCAATCAGCCCCAGCATTTT.

This sequence joins TRBV4-1 and TRBJ2-5; possible D gene TRBD1, 7 bases. CDR1 and CDR2 from the germline V gene are MGHRA and YSYEKL. This CDR3 has 17 amino acids. The V and J ends lost 0 bases and 5 bases respectively, with 19 bases between them. CDR3 protein: CASSQEVGGQPRETQYF. CDR3 DNA sequence: TGCGCCAGCAGCCAAGAGGTCGGGGGACAGCCCAGGGAGACCCAGTACTTC.

This clone was recorded a few times. The rearrangement links TRBV11-3 to TRBJ2-7; possible D gene TRBD1, 6 bases. V was shortened by 3 bases and J by 5 bases, with 8 bases between the two germline ends. CDR1 is SGHNT, CDR2 YENEEA, per germline. The CDR3 is 12 amino acids. In DNA, the CDR3 is TGTGCCAGCAGCTTCACAGGGAACGAGCAGTACTTC. Translation: CASSFTGNEQYF.

The CDR3 spells CASSISGGPSSYEQYF. In DNA form, the CDR3 reads TGTGCCAGCAGCATTAGCGGGGGCCCCAGCTCCTACGAGCAGTACTTC. V is TRBV7-2 and J is TRBJ2-7; 9 positions match TRBD2. V trimming: 5 bases; J trimming: 0 bases; junction bases outside the gene matches: 8. The CDR3 runs to 16 residues. Germline V gene sequence: CDR1 SGHTA, CDR2 FQGNSA. The full variable domain, in which reference TRBV7-2 and TRBJ2-7 provide the parts outside the CDR3, is GAGVSQSPSNKVTEKGKDVELRCDPISGHTALYWYRQSLGQGLEFLIYFQGNSAPDKSGLPSDRFSAERTGGSVSTLTIQRTQQEDSAVYLCASSISGGPSSYEQYFGPGTRLTVT.

The rearrangement links TRBV6-5 to TRBJ2-1, with D uncertain. Germline V gene data show CDR1 as MNHEY and CDR2 as SVGAGI. Trimming shortened V by 4 bases and J by 0 bases, and 10 bases separated the two germline ends. CDR3 length: 15 amino acids. The CDR3 nucleotides are TGTGCCAGCAGTTCCCCGAGGAACTCCTACAATGAGCAGTTCTTC. Residues: CASSSPRNSYNEQFF.